This T cell receptor (beta chain) was identified in a study of lymphopenia after photon versus proton radiotherapy. The study, taken as a whole, reports: In patients who died, overall survival fell as post-nadir TCR diversity dropped more. Post-nadir diversity loss with photons came from oligoclonal expansion, particularly CD8+ Temra cells.

The CDR3 extends over 15 amino acids. Trimming pared 2 bases from V and 7 bases from J, leaving 15 bases between. Germline values: CDR1 KGHSH, CDR2 LQKENI. Assay used: immunoSEQ multiplex PCR; TCRdb lists only in-frame clones, some missing. Of roughly 64,000 clones in the sample, about nine tenths were seen once. To note about this clone: Its antigen is not identified.

The TCR sequence derives from a man older than 75 with esophageal cancer. The material sequenced was peripheral blood, taken from a patient treated with proton-based radiotherapy. The chain combines TRBV18 with TRBJ2-1; TRBD1 might be the D (6 bases). CDR3 sequence: CASSPDRSHRNEQFF. The CDR3 region has the DNA TGTGCCAGCTCACCAGACAGGTCCCATAGAAATGAGCAGTTCTTC.